Listed below are T cell receptor beta chains from one sample, sequenced in a study of OX40 agonist ivuxolimab in advanced cancers. Profiled with immunoSEQ multiplex PCR; TCRdb holds only in-frame clones, not every one. The profile shows about 19,000 clones, 83% of them singletons. The source material was CD4+ or CD8+ T cells sorted from blood, sampled in a trial of the OX40 agonist ivuxolimab. The receptors stem from an adult with an advanced solid tumor such as melanoma, head and neck, liver or kidney cancer. Each CDR3 is given with its conserved first and last residue. The D gene is left open where the match is weak. Size tells how often a clone was seen (once, few, many) or the class of an expanded clone, and some rows leave it out.

-,-,TRBJ1-2,TRBV4-1,TGCGCCAGCAGCCAAGAACTCCACCTGGACTATGGCTACACCTTC,CASSQELHLDYGYTF
few,TRBD1,TRBJ1-6,TRBV19,TGTGCCAGTAGTATGGGACAGCAATCACCCCTCCACTTT,CASSMGQQSPLHF
-,TRBD2,TRBJ2-7,TRBV4-1,TGCGCCAGCAGCCAAGAGACTAGCGGGGGCTCCTACGAGCAGTACTTC,CASSQETSGGSYEQYF
once,-,TRBJ1-1,TRBV12-5,TGTGCTAGTGGTTTGGAGGGAACTGAAGCTTTCTTT,CASGLEGTEAFF
-,-,TRBJ2-7,TRBV11-2,TGTGCCAGCAGCGATAGCTACGAGCAGTACTTC,CASSDSYEQYF
medium-sized,TRBD1,TRBJ1-4,TRBV28,TGTGCCAGCAGTTTAGAAGGGGGCGCCGCGATGGGTGAAAAACTGTTTTTT,CASSLEGGAAMGEKLFF
-,-,TRBJ2-1,TRBV19,TGTGCCAGTAGTATATTAGGGGACGATGAGCAGTTCTTC,CASSILGDDEQFF
-,TRBD2,TRBJ2-7,TRBV7-9,TGTGCCAGCGCCGGGACTAGTTCATTGGTCGCCTACGAGCAGTACTTC,CASAGTSSLVAYEQYF
-,-,TRBJ2-3,TRBV9,TGTGCCAGCAGCGTAACAGGGAGCACAGATACGCAGTATTTT,CASSVTGSTDTQYF
once,TRBD2,TRBJ2-7,TRBV27,TGTGCCAGCAGAGCACTAGCGGGGGAATCGAGTTCTGGCGAGCAGTACTTC,CASRALAGESSSGEQYF
-,-,TRBJ1-2,TRBV5-8,TGTGCCAGCAGCTTGGGATGGGGCCTGAGGGGCTACACCTTC,CASSLGWGLRGYTF
-,-,TRBJ2-7,TRBV4-2,TGTGCCAGCAGCCAAGGATCGGGTCCGATCACCTACGAGCAGTACTTC,CASSQGSGPITYEQYF
medium-sized,-,TRBJ2-1,TRBV30,TGTGCCTGGAGTGTAAACTACAATGAGCAGTTCTTC,CAWSVNYNEQFF
once,-,TRBJ2-7,TRBV27,TGTGCCAGCAGCAAGGGGTTGCCTCACGACGAGCAGTACTTC,CASSKGLPHDEQYF
-,-,TRBJ2-7,TRBV7-9,TGTGCCAGCAGCTCGACAGAGTCCTACGAGCAGTACTTC,CASSSTESYEQYF
-,-,TRBJ1-1,TRBV18,TGTGCCAGCTCGATGGGTACGTCATTAGTAGCTTTCTTT,CASSMGTSLVAFF
-,-,TRBJ2-7,TRBV4-1,TGCGCCAGCAGCCAAGATAGTAAACGTGGAGAAAACTACGAGCAGTACTTC,CASSQDSKRGENYEQYF
-,-,TRBJ1-3,TRBV28,TGTGCCAGCAGTCAGCAGACGGCGAACACCATATATTTT,CASSQQTANTIYF
few,-,TRBJ1-1,TRBV30,TGTGCCTGGGATCCTTATGGAGGAATGAACACTGAAGCTTTCTTT,CAWDPYGGMNTEAFF
-,TRBD1,TRBJ1-2,TRBV9,TGTGCCAGCAGCGAGGGGACAGCTAACTATGGCTACACCTTC,CASSEGTANYGYTF
-,TRBD1,TRBJ1-6,TRBV6-1,TGTGCCGAGGGACAGTACAATTCACCCCTCCACTTT,CAEGQYNSPLHF
once,TRBD1,TRBJ2-2,TRBV4-1,TGCGCCAGCAGCCTCCATACAGGGGGCGCGGCCGGGGAGCTGTTTTTT,CASSLHTGGAAGELFF
-,-,TRBJ2-7,TRBV4-1,TGCGCCAGCAGCCAAGTTGACGGTTCCGAGCAGTACTTC,CASSQVDGSEQYF
-,TRBD1,TRBJ1-2,TRBV29-1,TGCAGCGCCCCGGGACAGGAAAACTATGGCTACACCTTC,CSAPGQENYGYTF
-,-,TRBJ1-6,TRBV2,TGTGCCAGCTTACCGACCCAGGGTTATAATTCACCCCTCCACTTT,CASLPTQGYNSPLHF
few,TRBD2,TRBJ2-3,TRBV30,TGTGCCTGGCTAGCGGGGGGCACAGATACGCAGTATTTT,CAWLAGGTDTQYF
-,TRBD1,TRBJ1-5,TRBV28,TGTGCCAGCAGTTTCCGGTCCGGCAGGGGGCGAGTAGATCAGCCCCAGCATTTT,CASSFRSGRGRVDQPQHF
-,TRBD2,TRBJ2-3,TRBV5-4,TGTGCCAGCAGCTTGCTTGGTACTAGCGGGGGGGCCGAAGATACGCAGTATTTT,CASSLLGTSGGAEDTQYF
-,-,TRBJ1-3,TRBV5-1,TGCGCCAGCAGCGACACAGGGTTCTCTGGAAACACCATATATTTT,CASSDTGFSGNTIYF
few,TRBD2,TRBJ2-5,TRBV27,TGTGCCAGCAGTGCTAGCGGGGGGCCAAGGGAGACCCAGTACTTC,CASSASGGPRETQYF
-,-,TRBJ2-7,TRBV7-3,TGTGCCAGCGCTCAAGGGGCAGGTGCATACGAGCAGTACTTC,CASAQGAGAYEQYF
-,-,TRBJ2-3,TRBV9,TGTGCCAGCAGCGTAGGCGGGGGCAGCACAGATACGCAGTATTTT,CASSVGGGSTDTQYF
-,TRBD2,TRBJ2-3,TRBV7-2,TGTGCCAGCAGACTAGCGGGGGGGCCCACAGATACGCAGTATTTT,CASRLAGGPTDTQYF
-,-,TRBJ1-2,TRBV19,TGTGCCAGAATCCTACCTACAACTAACTATGGCTACACCTTC,CARILPTTNYGYTF
-,-,TRBJ1-2,TRBV6-1,TGTGCCAGCAGTTTGTCGTTAGGGTTGGGCTATGGCTACACCTTC,CASSLSLGLGYGYTF
many,-,TRBJ2-3,TRBV27,TGTGCCAGCAGTTTAGTGGCTGGGCTTAGCACAGATACGCAGTATTTT,CASSLVAGLSTDTQYF
-,-,TRBJ2-2,TRBV7-2,TGTGCCAGCAGCTTAGGGGCGGTCTATTCGAACACCGGGGAGCTGTTTTTT,CASSLGAVYSNTGELFF
-,-,TRBJ1-5,TRBV6-1,TGTGCCAGCAGTGACATTGGAAGGTCGCCCCAGCATTTT,CASSDIGRSPQHF
-,-,TRBJ2-1,TRBV9,TGTGCCAGCAGCGACCGTCCTGGCTCCTACAATGAGCAGTTCTTC,CASSDRPGSYNEQFF